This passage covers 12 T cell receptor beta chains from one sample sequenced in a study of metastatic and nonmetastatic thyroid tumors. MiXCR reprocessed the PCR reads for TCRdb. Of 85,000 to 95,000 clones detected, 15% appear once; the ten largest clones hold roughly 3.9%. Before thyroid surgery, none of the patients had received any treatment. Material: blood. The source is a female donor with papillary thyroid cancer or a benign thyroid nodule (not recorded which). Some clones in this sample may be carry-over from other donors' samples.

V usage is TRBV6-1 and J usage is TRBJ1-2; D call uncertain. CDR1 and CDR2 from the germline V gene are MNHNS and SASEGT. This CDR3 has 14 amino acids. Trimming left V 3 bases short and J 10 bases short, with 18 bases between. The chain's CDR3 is CASSDGSVKRDYTF. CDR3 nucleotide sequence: TGTGCCAGCAGTGATGGCAGTGTAAAAAGAGACTACACCTTC.

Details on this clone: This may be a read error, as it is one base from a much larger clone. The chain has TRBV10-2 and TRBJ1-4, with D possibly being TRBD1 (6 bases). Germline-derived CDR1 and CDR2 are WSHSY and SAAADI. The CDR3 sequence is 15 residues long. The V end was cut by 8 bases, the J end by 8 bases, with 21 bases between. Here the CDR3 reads CASGHGGGGGEKLFF. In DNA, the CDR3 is TGCGCCAGCGGACATGGGGGAGGCGGGGGCGAAAAACTGTTTTTT.

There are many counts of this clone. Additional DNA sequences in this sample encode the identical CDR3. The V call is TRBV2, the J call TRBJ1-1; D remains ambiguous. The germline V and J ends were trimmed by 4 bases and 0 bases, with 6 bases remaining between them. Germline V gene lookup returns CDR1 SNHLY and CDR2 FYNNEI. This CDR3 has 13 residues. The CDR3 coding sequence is TGTGCCAGCAGTGTTCAATTGAACACTGAAGCTTTCTTT. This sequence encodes CASSVQLNTEAFF.

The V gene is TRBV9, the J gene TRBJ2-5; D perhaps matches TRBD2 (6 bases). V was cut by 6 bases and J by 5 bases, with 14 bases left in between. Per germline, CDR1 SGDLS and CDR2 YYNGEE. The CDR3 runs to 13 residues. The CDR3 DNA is TGTGCCAGCAATGCGGGGAGTGAGGAGACCCAGTACTTC. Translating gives CASNAGSEETQYF.

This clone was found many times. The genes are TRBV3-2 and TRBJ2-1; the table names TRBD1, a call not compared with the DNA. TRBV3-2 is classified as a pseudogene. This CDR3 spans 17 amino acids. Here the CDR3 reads CASSYLSDRVDHNEQFF. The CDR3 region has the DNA TGTGCCAGCAGCTACCTTTCCGACAGGGTTGATCACAATGAGCAGTTCTTC.

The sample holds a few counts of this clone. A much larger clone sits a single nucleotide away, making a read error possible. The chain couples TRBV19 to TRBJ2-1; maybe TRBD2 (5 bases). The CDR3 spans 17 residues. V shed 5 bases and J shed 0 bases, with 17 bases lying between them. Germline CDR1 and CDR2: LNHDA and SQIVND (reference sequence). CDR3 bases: TGTGCCAGTAGTTCTCCCGGGAACTCGAGCTCCTACAATGAGCAGTTCTTC. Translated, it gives CASSSPGNSSSYNEQFF. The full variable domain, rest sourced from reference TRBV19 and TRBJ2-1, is DGGITQSPKYLFRKEGQNVTLSCEQNLNHDAMYWYRQDPGQGLRLIYYSQIVNDFQKGDIAEGYSVSREKKESFPLTVTSAQKNPTAFYLCASSSPGNSSSYNEQFFGPGTRLTVL.

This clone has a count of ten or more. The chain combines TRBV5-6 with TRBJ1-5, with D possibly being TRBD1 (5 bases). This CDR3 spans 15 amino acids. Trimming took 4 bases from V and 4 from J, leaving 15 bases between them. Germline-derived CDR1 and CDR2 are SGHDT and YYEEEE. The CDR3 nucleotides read TGTGCCAGCAGCGTCGGGGGAGGAGGGAATCAGCCCCAGCATTTT. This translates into CASSVGGGGNQPQHF.

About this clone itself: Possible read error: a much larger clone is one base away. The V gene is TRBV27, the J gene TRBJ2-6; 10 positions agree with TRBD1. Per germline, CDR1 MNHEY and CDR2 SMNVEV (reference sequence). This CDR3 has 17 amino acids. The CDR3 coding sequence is TGTACCAGCAGTATTAGACAGGGGGCGTATGGGTCCAACGTCCTGACTTTC. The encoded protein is CTSSIRQGAYGSNVLTF. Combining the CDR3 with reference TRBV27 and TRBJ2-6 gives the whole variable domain EAQVTQNPRYLITVTGKKLTVTCSQNMNHEYMSWYRQDPGLGLRQIYYSMNVEVTDKGDVPEGYKVSRKEKRNFPLILESPSPNQTSLYFCTSSIRQGAYGSNVLTFGAGSRLTVL.

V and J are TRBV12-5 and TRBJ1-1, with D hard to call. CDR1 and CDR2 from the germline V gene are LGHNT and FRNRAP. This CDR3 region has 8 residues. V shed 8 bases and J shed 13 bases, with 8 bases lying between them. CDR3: CASPFGFF. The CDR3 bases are TGTGCTAGTCCTTTCGGTTTCTTT.

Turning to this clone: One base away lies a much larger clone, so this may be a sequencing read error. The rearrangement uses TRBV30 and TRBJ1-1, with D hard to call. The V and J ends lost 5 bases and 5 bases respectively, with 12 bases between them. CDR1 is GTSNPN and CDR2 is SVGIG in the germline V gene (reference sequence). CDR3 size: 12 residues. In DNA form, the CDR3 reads TGTGCCTGGGGCGGCCCCGGAACTGAAGCTTTCTTT. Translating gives CAWGGPGTEAFF.

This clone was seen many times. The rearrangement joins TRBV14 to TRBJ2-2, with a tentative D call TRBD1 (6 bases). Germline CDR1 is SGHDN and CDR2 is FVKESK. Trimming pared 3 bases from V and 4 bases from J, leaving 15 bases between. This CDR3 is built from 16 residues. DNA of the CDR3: TGTGCCAGCAGCCAGCACGGTTTGGGGGCCACCGGGGAGCTGTTTTTT. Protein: CASSQHGLGATGELFF.

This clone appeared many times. CDR3 loop: CASSLRGDYNSPLHF. The CDR3 DNA follows: TGTGCCAGCAGTTTAAGGGGGGACTATAATTCACCCCTCCACTTT. The gene calls are TRBV6-1 and TRBJ1-6; possible D gene TRBD1, 6 bases. This CDR3 has 15 residues. The germline V and J ends were trimmed by 5 bases and 3 bases, with 11 bases remaining between them. Germline CDR1 reads MNHNS; CDR2 reads SASEGT.